This T cell receptor beta chain was profiled in a study of siplizumab effects on memory and regulatory T cells (dated by TCRdb to about 2019). About the study as a whole: The effect of the anti-CD2 antibody siplizumab on alloreactive T-cell subsets was examined in allogeneic mixed lymphocyte reactions constructed from human PBMCs. Results the study describes overall, beyond this receptor: Among mappable alloreactive CD4+ clones, the Treg-derived fraction averaged nearly 70% with siplizumab versus around 27% in control reactions. The suppressive function of proliferating Tregs from siplizumab cultures was not functionally confirmed. Greater diversity appeared to be present in unstimulated naive T cells than in memory T cells, and a substantial contribution to the alloresponse seemed to be made by naive cells. Because sequences below about 10^-5 frequency were poorly captured, only a minor fraction of alloreactive clones could be mapped to unstimulated subsets. The cumulative frequency of alloreactive sequences traceable to unstimulated CD4+ memory T cells was significantly reduced by siplizumab. About 75-96% of proliferating CD4+ or CD8+ clones could not be given a naive or memory phenotype.

The library came from the immunoSEQ multiplex PCR assay. Each sample had 90,000 to 100,000 TCR templates assayed by the deep sequencing platform. Genomic DNA extracted from sorted T cells was used for TCRbeta CDR3 sequencing. The study's own analysis went as follows. The R programming language was used for clonal analysis of the TCRbeta CDR3 data. Comparing unstimulated samples against CFSE-low samples taken after the reaction was how alloreactive CD4+ and CD8+ clones were defined. By matching sequences to the repertoires of sorted unstimulated Treg and non-Treg cells, each alloreactive CD4+ clone was assigned a regulatory or non-regulatory origin. Held by TCRdb, this immuneACCESS table contains in-frame sequences only and omits some clones. Under half of the omission traces to an unresolved V gene where checked; the cause of the rest is unknown. The D gene and trimming were derived from the DNA, and the V and J assignments and clone size from that table. The sample table lists some 100,000 clones, 90% to 95% of them with a count of one. In total, the top ten clones hold 6% to 7% of the sample.

Sorted unstimulated T cells and proliferating T cells recovered from mixed lymphocyte reactions underwent TCRbeta CDR3 sequencing. Fresh whole blood from more than 8 HLA-typed healthy donors was used as the source from which PBMCs were isolated. From its cysteine to its phenylalanine, the CDR3 spans 15 amino acids. The read is trimmed to its CDR3 DNA, 45 bases read in frame from base 1. V and J lose 4 bases and 7 bases, and a span of 20 bases separates them. The germline V gene (reference sequence) sets CDR1 to SGHNT and CDR2 to YYREEE. Points on this clone: The antigen it binds to is not known. The record has no base qualities; no much larger clone is one base away.

Sequencing input: CD8+ T cells sorted from blood. This chain is built from TRBV5-4 and TRBJ1-1, with the D gene uncertain. The clonotype originates from a human donor in good health. CDR3 sequence: CASSELAGARIEAFF. The DNA reads TGTGCCAGCAGCGAGTTAGCAGGCGCGAGGATTGAAGCTTTCTTT.